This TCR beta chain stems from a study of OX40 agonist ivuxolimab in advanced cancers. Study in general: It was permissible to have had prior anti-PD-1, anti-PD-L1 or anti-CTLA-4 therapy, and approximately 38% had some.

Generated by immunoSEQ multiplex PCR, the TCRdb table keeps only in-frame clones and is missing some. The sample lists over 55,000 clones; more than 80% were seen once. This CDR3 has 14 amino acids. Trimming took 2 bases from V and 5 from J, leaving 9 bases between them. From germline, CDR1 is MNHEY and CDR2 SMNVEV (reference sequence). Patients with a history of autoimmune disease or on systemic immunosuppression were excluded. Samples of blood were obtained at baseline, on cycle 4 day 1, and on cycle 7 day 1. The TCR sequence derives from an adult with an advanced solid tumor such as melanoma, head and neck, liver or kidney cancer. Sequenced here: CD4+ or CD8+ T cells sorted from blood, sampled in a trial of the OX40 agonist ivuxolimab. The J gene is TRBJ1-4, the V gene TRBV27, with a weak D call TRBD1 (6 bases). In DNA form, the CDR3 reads TGTGCCAGCAGTTTAGGACAGTTCAATGAAAAACTGTTTTTT. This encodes CASSLGQFNEKLFF.